The clone carrying this TCR beta chain was observed many times. The antigen is undetermined. This sample was taken from a study of T-cell reconstitution after alpha-beta-depleted transplantation in children. General study points: When one year had passed after transplant, most T-cell counts and diversity came from newly produced T cells. Reportedly, alpha-beta T cells present about two months post-transplant originated from several hundred expanded clones of graft origin.

After removal of 7 bases from V and 1 base from J, the junction contained 3 bases not matched to a gene. This CDR3 spans 12 amino acids. Germline CDR1 reads DFQATT; CDR2 reads SNEGSKA (reference sequence). Unique molecular identifiers were used in preparing the TCRbeta library. TCRdb reanalysed the PCR reads using MiXCR and keeps one entry per CDR3 protein. The profile shows 200,000 to 300,000 distinct CDR3 sequences, roughly 24% of them singletons. This chain uses TRBV20-1 with TRBJ1-1; 7 nucleotides match TRBD1. Sequenced here: PBMCs, sampled before TCRalphabeta/CD19-depleted stem cell transplant. This receptor was identified in a girl aged 2 to 9 with Fanconi anemia, due to receive a stem cell transplant. The CDR3 is CSVHRGNTEAFF. The CDR3 DNA sequence: TGCAGTGTCCACAGGGGGAACACTGAAGCTTTCTTT.